This T cell receptor beta chain was retrieved from a study of T cell clonality in common variable immunodeficiency. V was pared by 0 bases and J by 3 bases, with 8 bases between. CDR3 size: 14 residues. Per germline, CDR1 SGHRS and CDR2 YFSETQ. Heparinized whole blood, roughly 5 to 8.5 ml, came from each donor. Sequencing was performed with immunoSEQ multiplex PCR; in TCRdb, only in-frame clones are kept and a portion is missing. There are about 28,000 clones in the sample, none observed a single time. Study-level results: Fewer deletions and N-nucleotide insertions were reportedly seen in common variable immunodeficiency TCR beta sequences. CVID patient heterogeneity limited repertoire-clinical complication correlations.

The sample holds many counts of this clone. The antigen is unknown. The read falls 3 residues short of the CDR3 end, and the missing part is taken from the germline J gene. The V and J genes are TRBV5-1 and TRBJ2-3; D possibly corresponds to TRBD2 (6 bases). The source is a human donor with common variable immunodeficiency. Sequences were obtained from peripheral blood mononuclear cells. This chain's CDR3 is CASSLGGVTDTQYF. CDR3 DNA, as far as it was read: TGCGCCAGCAGCTTGGGCGGGGTGACAGATACG.